This T cell receptor (beta chain) was sequenced for a study of T cell changes during pregnancy in multiple sclerosis (dated by TCRdb to between 2017 and 2020). Background for the entire study: Changes in the T cell repertoire over the course of pregnancy were examined in this study in women with multiple sclerosis.

As regards this clone: Its antigen has not been determined. No qualities accompany the bases; no much larger clone lies one base away.

The germline V gene specifies SGHVS as CDR1 and FNYEAQ as CDR2. Reading from cysteine to phenylalanine, the CDR3 counts 14 amino acids. Only the CDR3 DNA is retained, 42 bases long and in frame from the first base. Trimmed from V: 6 bases; trimmed from J: 3 bases; junction bases lacking a gene match: 6. The library was prepared using the immunoSEQ multiplex PCR assay. This is the immuneACCESS table as TCRdb keeps it, with only in-frame sequences that have V and J called. A part of the clones is gone; compared with another copy, unresolved V genes explain less than half, and the rest is unexplained. The sample table holds about 38,000 clones, of which 91% were seen once. The biggest ten clones account for about 5.9% of the sample.

The sequence is built from TRBV7-6 and TRBJ2-3; 7 junctional bases match TRBD2. The TCR was taken from a female donor with multiple sclerosis, enrolled in a pregnancy study. Material: CD8+ T cells from peripheral blood mononuclear cells, obtained in the second trimester of pregnancy. CDR3 protein: CASRNAGETDTQYF. The sequenced DNA: TGTGCCAGCAGGAATGCGGGGGAAACAGATACGCAGTATTTT.